The source of this TCR beta chain is a study of neurological immune-mediated disorders. This clonotype was picked up many times. The antigen is not known. Study findings and constraints: The most TCR clonal expansion was seen in HTLV-1-associated myelopathy, whereas the least was seen in multiple sclerosis, below the level in healthy controls.

Each CDR3 protein gets one entry after TCRdb re-called the 5' RACE reads with MiXCR. The sample includes about 33,000 distinct CDR3 sequences, about 1.6% of them seen just once. Germline lookup yields CDR1 ENHRY and CDR2 SYGVKD. Unmatched junction bases numbered 6, after V lost 7 bases and J lost 4 bases. The CDR3 runs 14 residues. The receptor was isolated from a young woman with multiple sclerosis. The chain combines TRBV10-3 with TRBJ1-3; 8 bases line up with TRBD1. Sample: PBMCs. The CDR3 sequence: CAIKGQGSGNTIYF. The CDR3 DNA reads as TGTGCCATCAAAGGACAGGGATCAGGAAACACCATATATTTT.